This TCR beta chain appears in the sequencing data of a study of shared clonotypes between healthy human individuals. Study at large: Per-donor plates numbered three CD4 naive, three CD4 memory, two CD8 naive and one CD8 memory.

CD45RA-negative memory and CD45RA+ naive subsets were split from the CD4+ cells. The method was immunoSEQ multiplex PCR; TCRdb's version includes in-frame clones alone and lacks a portion of them. The sample shows 850,000 to 1,200,000 clones, around four fifths of them seen only once. Germline CDR1 MNHNS, CDR2 SASEGT. V lost 4 bases to trimming and J lost 7 bases, with 13 bases between them. This CDR3 is built from 14 residues. On this clone: The antigen is not known.

Study-wide findings and caveats: Relative to their counterparts shared across all four donors, non-shared clonotypes exhibited diminished generation probabilities.

The origin of this receptor is a man younger than 30 in good health. The sample comprised memory CD4+ T cells sorted from blood. The subset denotes: CD45RA-negative fraction. The chain combines TRBV6-1 with TRBJ2-2; D is uncertain. The CDR3 DNA sequence: TGTGCCAGCAGTGGGACGCGAGGAGTCGGGGAGCTGTTTTTT. Its protein product is CASSGTRGVGELFF.